These 18 T cell receptor beta chains came from one sample sequenced in a study of blood T cells in healthy people across ages. It was with a sample-barcoded 5' primer and a J-beta primer mix that a second PCR of roughly 7 to 12 cycles was run. TCRdb processed the 5' RACE reads anew with MiXCR; each CDR3 protein has one entry. The data hold about 1.6 million distinct CDR3 sequences, with roughly a third observed a single time. Sequenced material: blood. The receptors come from a woman aged 25 to 39 in good health.

The chain carries TRBV10-3 and TRBJ1-2; 7 bases align to TRBD1. CDR1 ENHRY and CDR2 SYGVKD come from the germline V gene. The V and J ends lost 5 bases and 5 bases, in that order; junction bases with no gene match: 11. The CDR3 contains 15 residues. CDR3 protein: CAISTGEGTEYGYTF. CDR3 bases: TGTGCCATCAGTACCGGTGAGGGGACAGAGTATGGCTACACCTTC.

The chain has TRBV2 and TRBJ2-4; tentative D call: TRBD1 (5 bases). The V and J ends lost 5 bases and 3 bases respectively, with 11 bases between them. Germline V lookup: CDR1 SNHLY, CDR2 FYNNEI. The CDR3 runs to 14 residues. CDR3 DNA sequence: TGTGCCAGCAGTAGTGGACATTACAAAAACATTCAGTACTTC. It encodes CASSSGHYKNIQYF.

This clonotype was found once. This chain links TRBV30 with TRBJ2-3; D is unclear. V gave up 5 bases and J gave up 4 bases, with 10 bases separating them. Germline V gene lookup returns CDR1 GTSNPN and CDR2 SVGIG (reference sequence). The CDR3 has 12 residues. The CDR3 is CAWDLASDTQYF. In nucleotides, the CDR3 is TGTGCCTGGGATCTTGCCTCAGATACGCAGTATTTT.

This clonotype was picked up a small number of times. The V gene is TRBV6-5, the J gene TRBJ2-3; D might be TRBD1 (7 bases). Per germline, CDR1 MNHEY and CDR2 SVGAGI. This CDR3 is 18 amino acids long. Trimming removed 0 bases at V and 3 bases at J, with 19 bases between. CDR3 region: CASSYSVDRASGTDTQYF. As DNA, the CDR3 is TGTGCCAGCAGTTACTCGGTAGACAGGGCAAGCGGGACAGATACGCAGTATTTT.

A note on this clonotype: An end of the junction does not agree with germline; a read error may underlie this. This chain joins TRBV4-1 and TRBJ2-5; 11 positions match TRBD2. Germline V CDR1 and CDR2: MGHRA, YSYEKL. This CDR3 region has 19 residues. In DNA form, the CDR3 reads TGCGCCAGCAGCCAAGATGGTCGACTAGCGGGGATTTTCCAAGGGACCCAGTACTTC. Translation gives CASSQDGRLAGIFQGTQYF.

The rearrangement links TRBV5-1 to TRBJ1-1; 8 bases are shared with TRBD1. The CDR3 covers 18 residues. Per germline, CDR1 SGHRS and CDR2 YFSETQ. V was clipped by 4 bases and J by 4 bases; unmatched bases: 18. CDR3 region: CASSRRQGSVVRGTEAFF. DNA of the CDR3: TGCGCCAGCAGCCGAAGACAGGGGTCAGTTGTGAGGGGCACTGAAGCTTTCTTT.

In this sample, this clonotype turned up once. The chain combines TRBV7-2 with TRBJ2-3; 7 positions match TRBD2. Per the germline V gene, CDR1 is SGHTA and CDR2 is FQGNSA. The V segment lost 0 bases and the J segment 4 bases; nucleotides outside the gene matches: 13. The length of the CDR3 is 18 residues. The DNA for the CDR3 is TGTGCCAGCAGCTTAGCGGGGGGAGGGGACCTCAACCCAGATACGCAGTATTTT. It encodes CASSLAGGGDLNPDTQYF.

This clonotype showed up many times. The chain uses TRBV29-1 and TRBJ1-4; possible D gene TRBD1, 6 bases. Between the trimmed V and J ends, which lost 5 bases and 3 bases, there was a span of 10 bases. The CDR3 sequence is 13 residues long. CDR1 SQVTM and CDR2 ANQGSEA come from the germline V gene. CDR3 coding DNA: TGCAGCGTTTCAGGGGCCCCTAATGAAAAACTGTTTTTT. It translates to CSVSGAPNEKLFF. Filled out from reference TRBV29-1 and TRBJ1-4, the complete variable domain reads SAVISQKPSRDICQRGTSLTIQCQVDSQVTMMFWYRQQPGQSLTLIATANQGSEATYESGFVIDKFPISRPNLTFSTLTVSNMSPEDSSIYLCSVSGAPNEKLFFGSGTQLSVL.

This chain joins TRBV3-1 and TRBJ1-4; no clear D. CDR1 and CDR2 from the germline V gene are LGHDT and YNNKEL (reference sequence). V was pared by 1 base and J by 4 bases, with 10 bases between. CDR3 length: 15 residues. The CDR3 reads CASSQGNSGNEKLFF. The CDR3 DNA sequence: TGTGCCAGCAGCCAAGGCAACAGCGGTAATGAAAAACTGTTTTTT.

The chain employs TRBV3-1 and TRBJ2-5; D may be TRBD1 (5 bases). The DNA matches TRBJ2-7 better at its end, which makes the J call doubtful. CDR1 LGHDT and CDR2 YNNKEL come from the germline V gene (reference sequence). CDR3 length equals 15 residues. The CDR3: CASSQVGQNSYEQYF. The CDR3 DNA reads as TGTGCCAGCAGCCAAGTGGGGCAGAACTCCTACGAGCAGTACTTC.

The genes are TRBV20-1 and TRBJ1-1; TRBD1 is a possible D gene (5 bases). CDR1 is DFQATT and CDR2 is SNEGSKA in the germline V gene (reference sequence). Trimming cost V 5 bases and J 6 bases, with 16 bases left between them. There are 13 residues in the CDR3. CDR3 sequence reads: CSAPRDLSAEAFF. The CDR3 DNA follows: TGCAGTGCTCCTCGGGACCTTTCCGCTGAAGCTTTCTTT.

There are a few counts of this clonotype. This chain links TRBV7-8 with TRBJ2-3; the D gene is possibly TRBD2 (5 bases). CDR3 length: 18 amino acids. Germline CDR1 reads SGHVS; CDR2 reads FQNEAQ. Trimming shortened V by 5 bases and J by 5 bases, and 26 bases separated the two germline ends. The CDR3 is CASSQEPLPSSYGDTQYF. DNA of the CDR3: TGTGCCAGCAGCCAGGAGCCCCTCCCCTCTAGCTATGGAGATACGCAGTATTTT.

This clonotype was observed a few times. This rearrangement joins TRBV5-1 to TRBJ1-2; D gene unclear. Germline V gene lookup returns CDR1 SGHRS and CDR2 YFSETQ. V dropped 5 bases and J dropped 0 bases, with 5 bases sitting between them. This CDR3 region has 12 residues. This chain's CDR3 is CASSNANYGYTF. The CDR3 DNA sequence: TGCGCCAGCAGTAATGCTAACTATGGCTACACCTTC. The variable domain in full, with the rest retrieved from reference TRBV5-1 and TRBJ1-2, is KAGVTQTPRYLIKTRGQQVTLSCSPISGHRSVSWYQQTPGQGLQFLFEYFSETQRNKGNFPGRFSGRQFSNSRSEMNVSTLELGDSALYLCASSNANYGYTFGSGTRLTVV.

The J gene is TRBJ2-7, the V gene TRBV6-1; 10 bases are shared with TRBD2. There are 15 residues in the CDR3. The ends lost 7 bases at V and 2 bases at J; junction bases unmatched: 8. The germline V gene has CDR1 MNHNS and CDR2 SASEGT. DNA for the CDR3: TGTGCCAGCACCCTCGGGACTAGCGAGACCTACGAGCAGTACTTC. It translates to CASTLGTSETYEQYF.

The chain couples TRBV2 to TRBJ1-2, with unresolved D. CDR1 and CDR2 from the germline V gene are SNHLY and FYNNEI. This CDR3 spans 17 amino acids. V was clipped by 5 bases and J by 0 bases, with 19 bases between them. Here the CDR3 DNA reads TGTGCCAGCAGTCCGAAGACACCTCCGAAAGCTAACTATGGCTACACCTTC. Its protein product is CASSPKTPPKANYGYTF. Filled out from reference TRBV2 and TRBJ1-2, the complete variable domain reads EPEVTQTPSHQVTQMGQEVILRCVPISNHLYFYWYRQILGQKVEFLVSFYNNEISEKSEIFDDQFSVERPDGSNFTLKIRSTKLEDSAMYFCASSPKTPPKANYGYTFGSGTRLTVV.

Only a few counts were recorded for this clonotype. Relative to the germline gene, one junction end is altered; a read error may explain this. The chain has TRBV7-2 and TRBJ1-1; TRBD1 matches at 9 bases. This CDR3 is built from 14 residues. The germline V gene encodes CDR1 SGHTA and CDR2 FQGNSA. The DNA for the CDR3 is TGTGCCGGCAGCCTAAGGACAGGGGCAGTTGAAGCTTTCTTT. Translation: CAGSLRTGAVEAFF.

This clonotype was seen more than once but under ten times. The CDR3 DNA follows: TGCGCCAGCAGCTCCCCTCTGGGAGGCGGGGATACGCAGTATTTT. This encodes CASSSPLGGGDTQYF. The chain carries TRBV5-1 and TRBJ2-3, with a possible D match to TRBD2 (6 bases). Germline-derived CDR1 and CDR2 are SGHRS and YFSETQ. V was pared by 3 bases and J by 6 bases, with 17 bases between. The CDR3 is 15 residues long.

A few counts support this clonotype. The chain has TRBV5-1 and TRBJ2-5, with D perhaps TRBD2 (5 bases). The V and J ends lost 0 bases and 4 bases respectively, with 10 bases between them. The CDR3 totals 14 residues. Per germline, CDR1 SGHRS and CDR2 YFSETQ. The CDR3 reads CASSLGASPETQYF. The CDR3 DNA reads TGCGCCAGCAGCTTGGGGGCTAGCCCAGAGACCCAGTACTTC.